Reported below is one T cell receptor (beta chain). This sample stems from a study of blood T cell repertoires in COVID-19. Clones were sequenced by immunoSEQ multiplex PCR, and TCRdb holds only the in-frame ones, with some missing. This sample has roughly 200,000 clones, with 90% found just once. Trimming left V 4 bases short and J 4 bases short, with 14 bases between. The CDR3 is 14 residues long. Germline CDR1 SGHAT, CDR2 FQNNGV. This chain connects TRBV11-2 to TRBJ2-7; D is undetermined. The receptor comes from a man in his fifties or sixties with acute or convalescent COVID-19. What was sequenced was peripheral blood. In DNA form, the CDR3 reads TGTGCCAGCAGCTCCTACACGGGTCCTTACGAGCAGTACTTC. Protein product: CASSSYTGPYEQYF. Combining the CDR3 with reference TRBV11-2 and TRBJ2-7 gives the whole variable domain EAGVAQSPRYKIIEKRQSVAFWCNPISGHATLYWYQQILGQGPKLLIQFQNNGVVDDSQLPKDRFSAERLKGVDSTLKIQPAKLEDSAVYLCASSSYTGPYEQYFGPGTRLTVT.